This T cell receptor beta chain was identified in a study of cytomegalovirus exposure and HLA in healthy donors. PCR primers comprised 60 Vbeta and 13 Jbeta primers. TCRdb's copy holds only in-frame clones and misses some; the assay was immunoSEQ multiplex PCR. The sample records approximately 200,000 clones, roughly 80% being singletons. About this clone itself: The antigen is not known.

Whole-study findings and limits: Researchers catalogued under 200 TCR beta chains as cytomegalovirus-associated. A missense DCLRE1C variant was associated with V- and J-gene trimming of TCR beta chains in a later analysis, and an independent cohort replicated the association.

Sequenced: PBMCs. This clonotype was sampled from a boy between 5 and 17 years old in good health and CMV-seronegative.

The CDR3 protein is CASSTTGTGGYEQYF. CDR3 bases: TGTGCCAGTAGCACTACCGGGACAGGGGGCTACGAGCAGTACTTC. The chain uses TRBV19 and TRBJ2-7; 11 positions match TRBD1. The CDR3 runs to 15 residues. V was clipped by 6 bases and J by 3 bases; unmatched bases: 7. The germline V gene has CDR1 LNHDA and CDR2 SQIVND (reference sequence).